One and the same sample provided the 5 T cell receptor beta chains below, sequenced in a study of shared clonotypes between healthy human individuals. This table comes from immunoSEQ multiplex PCR, and its TCRdb copy is limited to in-frame clones, with some not included. Of about 2.2 million clones listed, about 93% are singletons. The naive CD8 subset, CD45RO-negative cells positively selected for CCR7, excluded terminally differentiated effector memory CD45RA+ cells. The source material was naive CD8+ T cells from PBMCs. Source of these receptors: a man younger than 35 in good health. Some clones in this sample may be carry-over from other donors' samples.

The rearrangement links TRBV5-4 to TRBJ2-7, with unresolved D. Trimming pared 3 bases from V and 2 bases from J, leaving 15 bases between. There are 15 residues in the CDR3. Germline-derived CDR1 and CDR2 are SGHNT and YYREEE (reference sequence). For the CDR3, the DNA is TGTGCCAGCAGCTATCTAACGGAGACTCCCTACGAGCAGTACTTC. Its protein product is CASSYLTETPYEQYF.

The gene calls are TRBV7-9 and TRBJ1-2; possible D gene TRBD1, 6 bases. The V end was cut by 4 bases, the J end by 1 base, with 10 bases between. The V gene's germline CDR1 is SEHNR and CDR2 FQNEAQ (reference sequence). The CDR3 contains 14 residues. CDR3 protein: CASSYRTDNYGYTF. The DNA of the CDR3 is TGTGCCAGCAGCTACAGGACAGATAACTATGGCTACACCTTC.

The chain recombines TRBV27 with TRBJ2-1, with 7 bases aligning to TRBD2. This CDR3 comprises 15 residues. CDR1 is MNHEY and CDR2 is SMNVEV in the germline V gene (reference sequence). V dropped 4 bases and J dropped 6; count of bases not matched to a gene: 9. The CDR3 sequence is CASSWTLTSLNEQFF. In DNA, the CDR3 is TGTGCCAGCAGTTGGACCTTGACTAGCCTCAATGAGCAGTTCTTC.

The CDR3 DNA sequence: TGCGCCAGCAGCCCGGTGACTAGCGGGACCGACGAGCAGTACTTC. This encodes CASSPVTSGTDEQYF. V gene TRBV4-1 combines with J gene TRBJ2-7; 11 bases are shared with TRBD2. The CDR3 sequence is 15 residues long. CDR1 and CDR2 (germline): MGHRA, YSYEKL. Trimming cost V 4 bases and J 5 bases; bases outside gene matches: 7.

In its sample, this clone was seen once. The V call is TRBV11-1, the J call TRBJ2-7; TRBD1 aligns across 11 bases. Trimming cost V 8 bases and J 3 bases; bases outside gene matches: 6. Germline V gene lookup returns CDR1 SGHAT and CDR2 FQDESV (reference sequence). The CDR3 is 14 residues long. CDR3 loop: CASSPGTGGYEQYF. The CDR3 DNA reads as TGTGCCAGCTCGCCCGGGACAGGGGGCTACGAGCAGTACTTC.